This T cell receptor (beta chain) comes out of a study of blood T cells in healthy people across ages. This clonotype was counted many times. The antigen is unknown. Sample-barcoded 5' priming and a J-beta primer mix drove a second PCR of 7 to 11 cycles. A template-switch adaptor containing 12 random nucleotides labeled each cDNA molecule. MiXCR, run by TCRdb on the 5' RACE reads, gives a single entry per CDR3 protein. The repertoire has about 1.7 million distinct CDR3 sequences, 28% of them found once; the top ten carry about 7.7%. Notes on the study in general: More naive CD4+ cells and higher diversity were found in long-lived than in aged donors. Researchers judged that diversity estimates from one million T cells fell short of true values.

Extraction yielded at least 5 micrograms of total RNA per sample. Trimming cost V 3 bases and J 4 bases; bases outside gene matches: 6. Germline-derived CDR1 and CDR2 are SGHVS and FNYEAQ. The CDR3 extends over 17 amino acids. This rearrangement joins TRBV7-6 to TRBJ2-1, with 13 bases fitting TRBD2. This sequence originates from a woman aged 25 to 39 in good health. Sequenced input: blood. CDR3 nucleotide sequence: TGTGCCAGCAGCTTGTTTCCGGGACTAGCGGGGTACAATGAGCAGTTCTTC. This encodes CASSLFPGLAGYNEQFF.